These 18 T cell receptor beta chains originate from one sample sequenced in a study of shared clonotypes between healthy human individuals. Here immunoSEQ multiplex PCR was the method, and the copy in TCRdb shows in-frame clones only, minus some. The data hold about 2.4 million clones, with 90% to 95% observed a single time. Sequencing was performed on naive CD4+ T cells from PBMCs. Subset: CD45RA+ positively selected. The source of these receptors is a man between 18 and 35 years old in good health. Some clones in this sample may be carry-over from other donors' samples.

The chain uses TRBV6-6 and TRBJ2-1; no firm D call. The germline CDR1 and CDR2 sequences are MNHNY and SVGAGI (reference sequence). Trimming removed 0 bases at V and 6 bases at J, with 9 bases between. The CDR3 contains 14 residues. In DNA form, the CDR3 reads TGTGCCAGCAGTTACTCTACAGCAGTCAATGAGCAGTTCTTC. Encoded protein: CASSYSTAVNEQFF.

The J gene is TRBJ2-7, the V gene TRBV6-6, with D tentatively TRBD1 (5 bases). This CDR3 has 14 residues. Per the germline V gene, CDR1 is MNHNY and CDR2 is SVGAGI (reference sequence). Trimming took off 5 bases at V and 3 bases at J, with 14 bases between the two ends. The CDR3 region is CASSLSKGRYEQYF. CDR3 DNA: TGTGCCAGCAGTCTATCCAAGGGGCGCTACGAGCAGTACTTC.

The J gene is TRBJ2-3, the V gene TRBV27; no reliable D call. Germline CDR1 reads MNHEY; CDR2 reads SMNVEV (reference sequence). This CDR3 has 14 residues. Trimming left V 6 bases short and J 6 bases short, with 16 bases between. The CDR3, as DNA: TGTGCCAGCAGCTCTCTACACCTGAGGGATACGCAGTATTTT. Its translation: CASSSLHLRDTQYF.

This clone was observed a handful of times. The V and J genes are TRBV5-1 and TRBJ2-1; 7 bases match TRBD2. This CDR3 comprises 15 residues. Germline trimming cut 3 bases from V and 4 bases from J; bases unmatched to any gene: 7. Germline-derived CDR1 and CDR2 are SGHRS and YFSETQ. The CDR3 reads CASSSEPGLYNEQFF. The CDR3 coding sequence is TGCGCCAGCAGCTCAGAACCGGGACTATACAATGAGCAGTTCTTC.

The table lists this clone with a count of one. J is TRBJ2-1 and V is TRBV25-1; D gene ambiguous. Per germline, CDR1 MGHDK and CDR2 SYGVNS. Trimming removed 6 bases at V and 3 bases at J, with 15 bases between. The CDR3 loop spans 15 amino acids. CDR3 residues: CASSPSIPGYNEQFF. CDR3 DNA: TGTGCCAGCAGCCCTTCGATCCCGGGCTACAATGAGCAGTTCTTC.

J is TRBJ2-3 and V is TRBV6-1; D is ambiguous. CDR3 size: 15 residues. Germline V lookup: CDR1 MNHNS, CDR2 SASEGT. Trimming removed 6 bases from V and 1 base from J, with 14 bases in between. The CDR3 bases are TGTGCCAGCAGAGGGCAAAGGGTGGGCACAGATACGCAGTATTTT. It translates to CASRGQRVGTDTQYF.

The chain employs TRBV15 and TRBJ1-2; D gene unclear. The V gene's germline CDR1 is LNHNV and CDR2 YYDKDF (reference sequence). CDR3 length: 15 amino acids. The ends were cut back, 5 bases at V and 2 bases at J, with 15 bases in the middle. DNA of the CDR3: TGTGCCACCAGCCTCAGGCGAGGGCAGAACTATGGCTACACCTTC. Translating gives CATSLRRGQNYGYTF.

This chain connects TRBV21-1 to TRBJ1-2. TRBV21-1 is assigned pseudogene status. The CDR3 is made up of 12 amino acids. The CDR3 region is CASTPNNYGYTF. In DNA, the CDR3 is TGTGCCAGCACCCCCAACAACTATGGCTACACCTTC.

V and J are TRBV7-6 and TRBJ2-1; 8 bases agree with TRBD2. V was clipped by 1 base and J by 6 bases; unmatched bases: 2. The CDR3 consists of 14 residues. Germline CDR1 reads SGHVS; CDR2 reads FNYEAQ. The CDR3: CASSLGLAPNEQFF. CDR3 nucleotide sequence: TGTGCCAGCAGCTTAGGACTAGCGCCCAATGAGCAGTTCTTC.

V usage is TRBV5-1 and J usage is TRBJ2-1; the D gene is possibly TRBD2 (5 bases). V was clipped by 4 bases and J by 4 bases, with 15 bases between them. CDR3 size: 15 residues. Germline V gene lookup returns CDR1 SGHRS and CDR2 YFSETQ. For the CDR3, the DNA is TGCGCCAGCAGCCCGGGATTAAGAACTTACAATGAGCAGTTCTTC. It encodes CASSPGLRTYNEQFF.

The rearrangement links TRBV18 to TRBJ2-1; a possible D gene is TRBD2 (7 bases). There are 15 residues in the CDR3. The germline V gene has CDR1 KGHSH and CDR2 LQKENI. V was pared by 3 bases and J by 5 bases, with 14 bases between. The CDR3 DNA reads TGTGCCAGCTCACCGGTGGGGGGGCCTAACAATGAGCAGTTCTTC. It specifies CASSPVGGPNNEQFF.

Note on this clone: In the same sample, other DNA sequences code for this CDR3. The genes are TRBV28 and TRBJ1-3; a possible D gene is TRBD1 (6 bases). V lost 2 bases, J lost 5 bases, and 7 bases lay in between. The CDR3 extends over 13 amino acids. CDR1 is MDHEN and CDR2 is SYDVKM in the germline V gene. The CDR3 DNA sequence: TGTGCCAGCAGTTTAACAGGGCGAAACACCATATATTTT. Its translation: CASSLTGRNTIYF.

The count of this clone is one. This rearrangement joins TRBV28 to TRBJ2-1, with 8 bases aligning to TRBD2. Germline-derived CDR1 and CDR2 are MDHEN and SYDVKM. This CDR3 has 15 amino acids. The ends lost 6 bases at V and 6 bases at J; junction bases unmatched: 10. The CDR3 loop is CASSAPGRAPNEQFF. The CDR3 DNA reads TGTGCCAGCAGCGCCCCCGGGAGGGCCCCCAATGAGCAGTTCTTC.

The chain has TRBV30 and TRBJ2-1; 14 nucleotides agree with TRBD2. Trimming took 3 bases from V and 8 from J; bases not matched to a gene: 9. Germline CDR1 reads GTSNPN; CDR2 reads SVGIG (reference sequence). The CDR3 sequence is 16 residues long. DNA for the CDR3: TGTGCCTGGAGGATGACTAGCGGGAGGGTAAGATATGAGCAGTTCTTC. It encodes CAWRMTSGRVRYEQFF. The entire variable domain, with the rest obtained from reference TRBV30 and TRBJ2-1, is as follows: SQTIHQWPATLVQPVGSPLSLECTVEGTSNPNLYWYRQAAGRGLQLLFYSVGIGQISSEVPQNLSASRPQDRQFILSSKKLLLSDSGFYLCAWRMTSGRVRYEQFFGPGTRLTVL.

CDR3 amino acids: CASSQDSPSTRKGSYEQYF. CDR3 nucleotide sequence: TGTGCCAGCAGCCAAGACTCACCATCTACTAGGAAGGGAAGCTACGAGCAGTACTTC. This chain connects TRBV14 to TRBJ2-7, with D possibly being TRBD2 (5 bases). V shed 0 bases and J shed 3 bases, with 24 bases lying between them. Looked up from germline, CDR1 is SGHDN and CDR2 is FVKESK. This CDR3 is 19 amino acids long.

The rearrangement joins TRBV5-1 to TRBJ1-1, with TRBD1 as a possible D gene (5 bases). The CDR3 contains 15 residues. V lost 0 bases and J lost 2, with 11 bases in between. Germline V gene sequence: CDR1 SGHRS, CDR2 YFSETQ. CDR3 residues: CASSLVVQGNTEAFF. The CDR3 nucleotides read TGCGCCAGCAGCTTGGTGGTCCAGGGCAACACTGAAGCTTTCTTT. Combining the CDR3 with reference TRBV5-1 and TRBJ1-1 gives the whole variable domain KAGVTQTPRYLIKTRGQQVTLSCSPISGHRSVSWYQQTPGQGLQFLFEYFSETQRNKGNFPGRFSGRQFSNSRSEMNVSTLELGDSALYLCASSLVVQGNTEAFFGQGTRLTVV.

The rearrangement uses TRBV30 and TRBJ2-6; D gene ambiguous. Germline V lookup: CDR1 GTSNPN, CDR2 SVGIG (reference sequence). The CDR3 has 13 residues. V was shortened by 2 bases and J by 12 bases, with 14 bases between the two germline ends. The DNA for the CDR3 is TGTGCCTGGAGTTTCGAGCTTCGGGCCGTCCTGACTTTC. It is translated as CAWSFELRAVLTF.

This clone was observed once. The chain links TRBV5-1 to TRBJ2-5; D is possibly TRBD1 (5 bases). The CDR3 spans 14 residues. Deletions cut 4 bases from V and 5 bases from J, with 15 bases between. The germline CDR1 and CDR2 sequences are SGHRS and YFSETQ. The CDR3 bases are TGCGCCAGCAGCCCCCCAGTGACAGAGGAGACCCAGTACTTC. Translation gives CASSPPVTEETQYF. The whole variable domain, remainder taken from reference TRBV5-1 and TRBJ2-5, is KAGVTQTPRYLIKTRGQQVTLSCSPISGHRSVSWYQQTPGQGLQFLFEYFSETQRNKGNFPGRFSGRQFSNSRSEMNVSTLELGDSALYLCASSPPVTEETQYFGPGTRLLVL.